This T cell receptor (beta chain) was sequenced for a study of vaccination effects on CD4 cells after COVID-19. The table came from immunoSEQ multiplex PCR; TCRdb's copy has only in-frame clones and leaves some out. The data show some 68,000 clones, with 65% to 85% seen just once and roughly 4% held by the top ten. Sequencing followed a ViraFEST assay step that expanded antigen-specific CD4+ T cells with viral peptide pools. Subsequent to a culture period of more than 8 days, CD4+ T cells were isolated. The vaccine recipients had no prior SARS-CoV-2 infection, with negative nucleocapsid antibodies. On this clone: Its antigen is unidentified.

CDR1 is LNHDA and CDR2 is SQIVND in the germline V gene (reference sequence). V was cut by 4 bases and J by 0 bases, with 9 bases left in between. The length of the CDR3 is 14 residues. Sample: CD4+ T cells from PBMCs cultured with HCoV-OC43 spike peptides, taken before COVID-19 vaccination. Subset here: HCoV-OC43 spike overlapping peptide pool stimulation. This clonotype was sampled from a human donor who received a COVID-19 vaccine. V usage is TRBV19 and J usage is TRBJ1-1; D ambiguous. CDR3 residues: CASSKWGMNTEAFF. Here the CDR3 DNA reads TGTGCCAGTAGTAAGTGGGGTATGAACACTGAAGCTTTCTTT.